This T cell receptor (beta chain) came from a study of CXCR3-negative and CXCR3-positive naive CD8 T cells. cDNA libraries for TRB were generated by 5' RACE incorporating UMI labels. No DNA is given; TCRdb re-called the 5' RACE reads and lists each CDR3 protein once. The sample includes about 3,600 distinct CDR3 sequences. Study-level points and caveats: When CXCR3-positive naive cells were set against CXCR3-negative naive cells, the former had more hydrophobic TRB CDR3s.

This clonotype counts as medium-sized by frequency. Antigen specificity is unknown. This TCR was recovered from a human donor in good health. Some clones in this sample may be carry-over from other donors' samples. What was sequenced was naive CXCR3- CD8+ T cells from blood. Subset defined: CD45RO-CCR7+CD27+CD95- naive CD8+ T cells lacking CXCR3 (TNR3-).

CDR3 sequence: CASSPPREGWETQYF. The chain links TRBV18 to TRBJ2-5; TCRdb designates TRBD2, a call that cannot be tested without DNA. Per the germline V gene, CDR1 is KGHSH and CDR2 is LQKENI. The CDR3 extends over 15 amino acids.